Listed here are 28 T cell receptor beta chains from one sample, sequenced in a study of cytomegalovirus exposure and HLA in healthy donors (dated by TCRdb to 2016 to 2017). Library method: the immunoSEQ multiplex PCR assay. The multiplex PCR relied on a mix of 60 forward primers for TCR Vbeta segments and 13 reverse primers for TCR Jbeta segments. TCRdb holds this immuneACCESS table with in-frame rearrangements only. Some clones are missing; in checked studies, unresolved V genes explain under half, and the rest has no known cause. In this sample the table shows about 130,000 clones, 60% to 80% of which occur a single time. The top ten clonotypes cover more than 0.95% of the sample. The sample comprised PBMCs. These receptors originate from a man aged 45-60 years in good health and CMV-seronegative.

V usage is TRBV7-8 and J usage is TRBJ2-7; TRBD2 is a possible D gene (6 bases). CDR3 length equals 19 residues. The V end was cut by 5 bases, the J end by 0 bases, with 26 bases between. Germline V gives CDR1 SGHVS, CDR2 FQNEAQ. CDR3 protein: CASSQRKFLREINSYEQYF. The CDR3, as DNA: TGTGCCAGCAGCCAAAGAAAGTTTTTACGGGAGATAAACTCCTACGAGCAGTACTTC.

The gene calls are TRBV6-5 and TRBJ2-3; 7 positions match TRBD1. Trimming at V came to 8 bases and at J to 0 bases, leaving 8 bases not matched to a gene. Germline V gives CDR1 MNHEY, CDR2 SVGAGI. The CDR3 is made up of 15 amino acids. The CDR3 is CASRPGQPSTDTQYF. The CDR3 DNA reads TGTGCCAGCCGGCCGGGACAGCCTAGCACAGATACGCAGTATTTT.

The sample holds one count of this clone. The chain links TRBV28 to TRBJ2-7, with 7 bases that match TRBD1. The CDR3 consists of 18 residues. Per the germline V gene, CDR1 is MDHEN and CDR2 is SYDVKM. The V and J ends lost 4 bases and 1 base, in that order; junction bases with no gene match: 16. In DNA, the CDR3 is TGTGCCAGCAGTTCTCACCACTTAGGGACAGTCCATTCCTACGAGCAGTACTTC. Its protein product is CASSSHHLGTVHSYEQYF.

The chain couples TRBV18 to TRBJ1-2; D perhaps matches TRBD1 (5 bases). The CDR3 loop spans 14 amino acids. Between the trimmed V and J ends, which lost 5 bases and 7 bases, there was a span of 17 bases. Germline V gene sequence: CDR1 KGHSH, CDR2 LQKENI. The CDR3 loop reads CASSSVTGSFGYTF. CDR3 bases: TGTGCCAGCTCAAGTGTTACAGGTTCGTTTGGCTACACCTTC. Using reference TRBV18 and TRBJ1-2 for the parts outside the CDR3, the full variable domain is NAGVMQNPRHLVRRRGQEARLRCSPMKGHSHVYWYRQLPEEGLKFMVYLQKENIIDESGMPKERFSAEFPKEGPSILRIQQVVRGDSAAYFCASSSVTGSFGYTFGSGTRLTVV.

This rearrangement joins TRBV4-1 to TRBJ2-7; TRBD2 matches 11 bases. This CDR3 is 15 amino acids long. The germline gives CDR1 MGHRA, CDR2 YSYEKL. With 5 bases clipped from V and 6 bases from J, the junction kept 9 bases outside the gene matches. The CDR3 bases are TGCGCCAGCAGCGCCCGACTAGCGGGATATGGCGAGCAGTACTTC. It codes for CASSARLAGYGEQYF.

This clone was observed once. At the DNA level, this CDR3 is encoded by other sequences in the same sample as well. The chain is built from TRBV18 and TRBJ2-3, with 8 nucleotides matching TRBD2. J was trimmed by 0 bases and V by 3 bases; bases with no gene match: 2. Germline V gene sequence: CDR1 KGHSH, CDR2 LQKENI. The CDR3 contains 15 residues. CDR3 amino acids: CASSPPSGSTDTQYF. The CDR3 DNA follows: TGTGCCAGCTCACCCCCTAGCGGGAGCACAGATACGCAGTATTTT.

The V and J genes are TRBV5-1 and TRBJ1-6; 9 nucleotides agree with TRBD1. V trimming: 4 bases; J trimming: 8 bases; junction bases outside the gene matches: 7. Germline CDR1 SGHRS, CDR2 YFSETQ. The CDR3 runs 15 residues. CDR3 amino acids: CASSVETGGYSPLHF. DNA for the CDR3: TGCGCCAGCAGCGTTGAAACAGGGGGCTATTCACCCCTCCACTTT.

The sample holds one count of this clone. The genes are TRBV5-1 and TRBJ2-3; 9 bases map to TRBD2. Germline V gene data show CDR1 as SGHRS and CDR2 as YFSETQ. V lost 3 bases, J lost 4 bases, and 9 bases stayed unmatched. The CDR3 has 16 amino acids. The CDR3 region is CASSSPASGMSDTQYF. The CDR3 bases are TGCGCCAGCAGCTCCCCTGCTAGCGGGATGTCAGATACGCAGTATTTT.

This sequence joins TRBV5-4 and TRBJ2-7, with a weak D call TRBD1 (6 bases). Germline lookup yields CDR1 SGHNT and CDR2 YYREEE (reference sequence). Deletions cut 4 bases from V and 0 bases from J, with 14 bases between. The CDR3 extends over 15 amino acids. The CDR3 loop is CASSLGQGSSYEQYF. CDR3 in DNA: TGTGCCAGCAGCCTAGGCCAGGGGTCCTCCTACGAGCAGTACTTC.

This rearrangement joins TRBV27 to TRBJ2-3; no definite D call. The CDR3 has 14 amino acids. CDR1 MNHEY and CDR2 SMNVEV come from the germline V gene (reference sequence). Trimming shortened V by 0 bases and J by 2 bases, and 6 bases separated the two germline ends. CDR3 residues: CASSLSSNTDTQYF. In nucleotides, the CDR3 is TGTGCCAGCAGTTTATCGTCAAACACAGATACGCAGTATTTT.

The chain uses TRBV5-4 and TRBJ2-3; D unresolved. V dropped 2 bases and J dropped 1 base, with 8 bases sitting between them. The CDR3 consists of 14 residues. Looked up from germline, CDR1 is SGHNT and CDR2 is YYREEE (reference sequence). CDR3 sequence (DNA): TGTGCCAGCAGCTTATGGCAGGGCACAGATACGCAGTATTTT. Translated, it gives CASSLWQGTDTQYF.

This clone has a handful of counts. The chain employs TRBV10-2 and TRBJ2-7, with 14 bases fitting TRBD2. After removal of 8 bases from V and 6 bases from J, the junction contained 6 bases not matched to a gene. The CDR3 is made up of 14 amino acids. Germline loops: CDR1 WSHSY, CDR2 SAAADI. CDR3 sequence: CASADGLAGGEQYF. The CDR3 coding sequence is TGCGCCAGCGCAGACGGACTAGCGGGAGGCGAGCAGTACTTC.

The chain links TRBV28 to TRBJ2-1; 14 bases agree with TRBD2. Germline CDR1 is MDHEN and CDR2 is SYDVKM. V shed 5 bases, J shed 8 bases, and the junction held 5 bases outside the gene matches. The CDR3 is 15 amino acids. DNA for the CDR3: TGTGCCAGCAGTCCCGGGACTAGCGGGAGAGATGAGCAGTTCTTC. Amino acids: CASSPGTSGRDEQFF.

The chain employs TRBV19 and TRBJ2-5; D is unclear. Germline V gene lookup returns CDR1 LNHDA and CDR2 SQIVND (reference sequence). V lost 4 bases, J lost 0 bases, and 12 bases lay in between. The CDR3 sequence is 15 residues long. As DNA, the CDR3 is TGTGCCAGTAGTAAGGCGTTCGGGTACCAAGAGACCCAGTACTTC. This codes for CASSKAFGYQETQYF.

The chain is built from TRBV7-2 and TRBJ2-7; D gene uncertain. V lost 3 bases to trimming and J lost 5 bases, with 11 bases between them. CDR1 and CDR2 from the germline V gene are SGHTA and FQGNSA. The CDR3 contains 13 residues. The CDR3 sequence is CASSLGSLDEQYF. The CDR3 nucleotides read TGTGCCAGCAGCTTGGGCAGCCTGGACGAGCAGTACTTC.

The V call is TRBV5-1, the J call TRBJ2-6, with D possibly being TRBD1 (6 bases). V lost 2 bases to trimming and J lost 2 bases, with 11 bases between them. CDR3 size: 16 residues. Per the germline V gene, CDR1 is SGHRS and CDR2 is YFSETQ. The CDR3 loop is CASSLQGGTGANVLTF. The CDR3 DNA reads TGCGCCAGCAGCTTACAGGGTGGTACTGGGGCCAACGTCCTGACTTTC.

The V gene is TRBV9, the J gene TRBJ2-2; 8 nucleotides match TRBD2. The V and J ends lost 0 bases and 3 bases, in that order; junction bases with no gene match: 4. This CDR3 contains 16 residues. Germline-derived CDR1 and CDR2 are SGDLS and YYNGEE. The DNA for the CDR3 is TGTGCCAGCAGCGTAGACAAAGCGGGAGACACCGGGGAGCTGTTTTTT. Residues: CASSVDKAGDTGELFF.

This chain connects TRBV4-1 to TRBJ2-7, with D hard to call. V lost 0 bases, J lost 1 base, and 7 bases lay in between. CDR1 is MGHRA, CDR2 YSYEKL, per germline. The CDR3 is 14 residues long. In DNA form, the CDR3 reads TGCGCCAGCAGCCAAGATCCTAGATCCTACGAGCAGTACTTC. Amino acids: CASSQDPRSYEQYF.

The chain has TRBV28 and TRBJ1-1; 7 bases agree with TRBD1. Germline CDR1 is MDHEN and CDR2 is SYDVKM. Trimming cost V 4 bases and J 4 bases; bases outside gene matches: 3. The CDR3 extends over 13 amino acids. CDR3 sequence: CASSSRGTTEAFF. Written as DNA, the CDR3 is TGTGCCAGCAGTTCCAGGGGGACCACTGAAGCTTTCTTT.

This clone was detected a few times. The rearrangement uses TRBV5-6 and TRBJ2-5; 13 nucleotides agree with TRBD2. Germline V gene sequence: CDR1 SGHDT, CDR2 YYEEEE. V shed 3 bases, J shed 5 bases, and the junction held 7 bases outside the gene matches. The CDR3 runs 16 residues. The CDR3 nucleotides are TGTGCCAGCAGCTGGACTAGCGGGAGTGGAGGGGAGACCCAGTACTTC. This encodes CASSWTSGSGGETQYF.

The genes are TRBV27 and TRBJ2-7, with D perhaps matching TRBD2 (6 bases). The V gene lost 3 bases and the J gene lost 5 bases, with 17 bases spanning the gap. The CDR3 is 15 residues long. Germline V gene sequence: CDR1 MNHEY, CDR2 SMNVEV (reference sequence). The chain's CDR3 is CASSFTGTQANEQYF. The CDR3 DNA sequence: TGTGCCAGCAGTTTCACCGGGACTCAAGCTAACGAGCAGTACTTC.

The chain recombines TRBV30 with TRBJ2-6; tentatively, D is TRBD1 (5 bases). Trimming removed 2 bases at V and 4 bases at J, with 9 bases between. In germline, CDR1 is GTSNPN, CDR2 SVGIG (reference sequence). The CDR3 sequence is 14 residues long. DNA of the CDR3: TGTGCCTGGAGTCAGGGTTCGGGGGCCAACGTCCTGACTTTC. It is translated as CAWSQGSGANVLTF.

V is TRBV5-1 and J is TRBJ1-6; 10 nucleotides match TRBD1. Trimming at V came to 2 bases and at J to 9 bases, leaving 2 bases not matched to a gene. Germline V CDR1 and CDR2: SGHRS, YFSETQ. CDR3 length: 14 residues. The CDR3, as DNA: TGCGCCAGCAGCTTAGGGACAGGGGTTTCACCCCTCCACTTT. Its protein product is CASSLGTGVSPLHF. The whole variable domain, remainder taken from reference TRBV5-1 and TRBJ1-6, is KAGVTQTPRYLIKTRGQQVTLSCSPISGHRSVSWYQQTPGQGLQFLFEYFSETQRNKGNFPGRFSGRQFSNSRSEMNVSTLELGDSALYLCASSLGTGVSPLHFGNGTRLTVT.

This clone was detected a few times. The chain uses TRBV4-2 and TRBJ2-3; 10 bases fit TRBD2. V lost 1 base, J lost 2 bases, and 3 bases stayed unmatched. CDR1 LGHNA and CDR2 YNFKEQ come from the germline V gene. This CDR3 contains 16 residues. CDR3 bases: TGTGCCAGCAGCCAAGGGACTAGCGGATACACAGATACGCAGTATTTT. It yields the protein CASSQGTSGYTDTQYF.

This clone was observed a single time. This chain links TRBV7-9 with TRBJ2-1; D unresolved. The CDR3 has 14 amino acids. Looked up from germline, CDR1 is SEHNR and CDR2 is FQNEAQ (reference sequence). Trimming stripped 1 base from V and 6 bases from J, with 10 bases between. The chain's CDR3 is CASSLVPNSNEQFF. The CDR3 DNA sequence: TGTGCCAGCAGCTTAGTTCCAAACAGCAATGAGCAGTTCTTC.

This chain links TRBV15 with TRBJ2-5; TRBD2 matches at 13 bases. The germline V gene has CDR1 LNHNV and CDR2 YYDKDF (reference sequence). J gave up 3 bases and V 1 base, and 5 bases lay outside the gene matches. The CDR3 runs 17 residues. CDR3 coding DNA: TGTGCCACCAGCAGAGCGGGACTAGCGGGGCTAAAAGAGACCCAGTACTTC. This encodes CATSRAGLAGLKETQYF.

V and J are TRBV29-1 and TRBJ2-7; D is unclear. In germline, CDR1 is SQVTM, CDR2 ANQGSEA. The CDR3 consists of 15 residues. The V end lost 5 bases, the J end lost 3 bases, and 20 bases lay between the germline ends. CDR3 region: CSVTLIRRHYYEQYF. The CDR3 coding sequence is TGCAGCGTTACATTGATAAGGCGCCACTACTACGAGCAGTACTTC.

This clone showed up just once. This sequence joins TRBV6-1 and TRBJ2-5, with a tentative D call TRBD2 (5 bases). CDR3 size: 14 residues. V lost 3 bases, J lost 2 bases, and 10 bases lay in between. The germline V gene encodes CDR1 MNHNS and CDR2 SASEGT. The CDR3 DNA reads TGTGCCAGCAGTGACAGGAGGATTCAAGAGACCCAGTACTTC. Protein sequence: CASSDRRIQETQYF.